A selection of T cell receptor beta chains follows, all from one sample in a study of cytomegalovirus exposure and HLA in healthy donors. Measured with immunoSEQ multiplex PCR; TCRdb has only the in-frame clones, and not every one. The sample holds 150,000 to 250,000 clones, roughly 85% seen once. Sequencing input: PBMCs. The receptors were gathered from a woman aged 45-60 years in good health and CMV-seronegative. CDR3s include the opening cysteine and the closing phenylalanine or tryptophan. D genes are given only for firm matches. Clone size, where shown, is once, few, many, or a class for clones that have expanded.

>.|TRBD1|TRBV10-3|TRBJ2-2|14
TGTGCCATCACAGGGGGTACGAACACCGGGGAGCTGTTCTTT
CAITGGTNTGELFF
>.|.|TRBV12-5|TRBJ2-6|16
TGTGCTAGTGGGGGGGGACAGATCTCTGGGGCCAACGTCCTGACTTTC
CASGGGQISGANVLTF
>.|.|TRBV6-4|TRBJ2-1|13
TGTGCCAGCAGTGACTCTTTTTTCGATGAGCAGTTCTTC
CASSDSFFDEQFF
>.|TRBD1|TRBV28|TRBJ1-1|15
TGTGCCAGCAGTTCTCCTAAGACAGGGATCGCTGAAGCTTTCTTT
CASSSPKTGIAEAFF
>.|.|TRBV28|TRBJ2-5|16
TGTGCCAGCAGTCGGGAGAGGGGAAGTAAAAGGGAGACCCAGTACTTC
CASSRERGSKRETQYF
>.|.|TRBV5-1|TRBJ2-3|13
TGCGCCAGCAGCTTCTCACTAGATGGTACGCAGTATTTT
CASSFSLDGTQYF
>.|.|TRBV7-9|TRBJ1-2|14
TGTGCCAGCAGCTTAGGTCCCCAGGGTGGCGGCTACACCTTC
CASSLGPQGGGYTF
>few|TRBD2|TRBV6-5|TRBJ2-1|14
TGTGCCAGCAGGACTAGCGGGATCTACAATGAGCAGTTCTTC
CASRTSGIYNEQFF
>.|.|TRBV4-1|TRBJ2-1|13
TGCGCCAGCAGCCAAGGAGGCTACAATGAGCAGTTCTTC
CASSQGGYNEQFF
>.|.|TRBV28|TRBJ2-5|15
TGTGCCAGCACTAGTCCAGGGGCACGCTTTAGGGAGCAGTACTTC
CASTSPGARFREQYF
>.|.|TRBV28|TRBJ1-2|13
TGTGCCAGCAGTTTATCGGGGAACTATGGCTACACCTTC
CASSLSGNYGYTF
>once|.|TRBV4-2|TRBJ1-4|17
TGTGCCAGCAGCCAAGAGTGGCGACCGGGGACTAATGAAAAACTGTTTTTT
CASSQEWRPGTNEKLFF
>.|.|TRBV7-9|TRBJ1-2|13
TGTGCCAGCAGCTTAGGCGGGGACTATGGCTACACCTTC
CASSLGGDYGYTF
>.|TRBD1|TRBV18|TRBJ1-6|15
TGTGCCAGCTCCCCCGACAGGGGGTTCAATTCACCCCTCCACTTT
CASSPDRGFNSPLHF
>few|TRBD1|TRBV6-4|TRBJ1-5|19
TGTGCCAGCAGCCCACACCCCGGGACAGGGGGCGCAAGCAATCAGCCCCAGCATTTT
CASSPHPGTGGASNQPQHF
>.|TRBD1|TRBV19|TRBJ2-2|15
TGTGCCAGTATTAACCAGGGGGTTGGCACCGGGGAGCTGTTTTTT
CASINQGVGTGELFF
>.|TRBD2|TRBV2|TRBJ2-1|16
TGTGCCAGCAGTGAAAGGCTAGCGGGCTCCTACAATGAGCAGTTCTTC
CASSERLAGSYNEQFF
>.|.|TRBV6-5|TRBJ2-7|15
TGTGCCAGCAGTTACTCGAACCCGACTGCCTACGAGCAGTACTTC
CASSYSNPTAYEQYF
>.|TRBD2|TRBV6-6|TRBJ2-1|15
TGTGCCAGCACCTCACTAGCGGGAGGTGATAATGAGCAGTTCTTC
CASTSLAGGDNEQFF
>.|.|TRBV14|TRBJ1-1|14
TGTGCCAGCAGCCAATGGTCAGGGAACACTGAAGCTTTCTTT
CASSQWSGNTEAFF
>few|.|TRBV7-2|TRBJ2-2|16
TGTGCCAGCAGCTTGCTACGCGGGCACGGCACCGGGGAGCTGTTTTTT
CASSLLRGHGTGELFF
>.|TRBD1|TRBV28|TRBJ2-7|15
TGTGCCAGCAGTTTAGCCGGGACAGGAATGTACGAGCAGTACTTC
CASSLAGTGMYEQYF
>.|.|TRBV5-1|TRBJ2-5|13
TGCGCCAGCAGCTTACCGGGTCAAGAGACCCAGTACTTC
CASSLPGQETQYF
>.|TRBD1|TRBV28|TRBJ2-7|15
TGTGCCAGCAGCCGAGGGACAGGGAAGTTCTACGAGCAGTACTTC
CASSRGTGKFYEQYF
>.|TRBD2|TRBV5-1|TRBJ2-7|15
TGCGCCAGCAGCTTGTCTAGCGGGAGCTTCAACGAGCAGTACTTC
CASSLSSGSFNEQYF
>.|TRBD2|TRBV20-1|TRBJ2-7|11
TGCAGTGCTGGGACTACTCGCGAGCAGTACTTC
CSAGTTREQYF
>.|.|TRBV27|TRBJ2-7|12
TGTGCCAGCAGTCTCCGCGGGTACGAGCAGTACTTC
CASSLRGYEQYF
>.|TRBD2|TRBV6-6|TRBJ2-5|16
TGTGCCAGCAGTGCGGATCTAGCGGGAGGCTCCGTGACCCAGTACTTC
CASSADLAGGSVTQYF
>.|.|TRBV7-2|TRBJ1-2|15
TGTGCCAGCAGCTTAAGTCAGGGCTCTAACTATGGCTACACCTTC
CASSLSQGSNYGYTF
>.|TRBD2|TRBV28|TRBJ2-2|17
TGTGCCAGCAGTTTTTGGCTAGCGGGAGAGGGTACCGGGGAGCTGTTTTTT
CASSFWLAGEGTGELFF
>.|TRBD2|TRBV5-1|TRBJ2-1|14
TGCGCCAGCAGGGCTAGCGGAGAGTACAATGAGCAGTTCTTC
CASRASGEYNEQFF
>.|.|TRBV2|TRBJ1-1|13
TGTGCCAGCACCCCCCCAGTGAACACTGAAGCTTTCTTT
CASTPPVNTEAFF
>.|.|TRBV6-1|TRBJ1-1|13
TGTGCCAGCAGGAGGTACATGAACACTGAAGCTTTCTTT
CASRRYMNTEAFF
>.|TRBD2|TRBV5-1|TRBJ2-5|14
TGCGCCAGCAGCAGATCCGGGAGGGCAGAGACCCAGTACTTC
CASSRSGRAETQYF
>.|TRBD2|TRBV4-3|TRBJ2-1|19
TGCGCCAGCAGCACCGGGTCCTTGACTAGCGGGAGGGTCCACAATGAGCAGTTCTTC
CASSTGSLTSGRVHNEQFF
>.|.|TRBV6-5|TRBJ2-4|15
TGTGCCAGCCGGACCGGGGGTTTAGCCAAAAACATTCAGTACTTC
CASRTGGLAKNIQYF
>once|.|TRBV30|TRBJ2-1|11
TGTGCTCTGCAGTGGTCCAATGAGCAGTTCTTC
CALQWSNEQFF
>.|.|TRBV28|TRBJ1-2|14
TGTGCCAGCAGTTCCCCGGGGGAGAGCTATGGCTACACCTTC
CASSSPGESYGYTF
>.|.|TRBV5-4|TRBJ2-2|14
TGTGCCAGCAGCTCTCCGACGAGGACCGGGGAGCTGTTTTTT
CASSSPTRTGELFF
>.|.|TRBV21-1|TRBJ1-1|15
TGTGCCAGCCCAAGACAGGGGGCGTCCATGGCTGAAGCTTTCTTT
CASPRQGASMAEAFF
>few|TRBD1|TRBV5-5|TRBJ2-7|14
TGTGCCAGCAGGGCCGGACAGGGTAGTTTCAAGCAGTACTTC
CASRAGQGSFKQYF
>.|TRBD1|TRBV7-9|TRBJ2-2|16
TGTGCCAGCAGCTTCGGGACAGGGAGAATCACCGGGGAGCTGTTTTTT
CASSFGTGRITGELFF